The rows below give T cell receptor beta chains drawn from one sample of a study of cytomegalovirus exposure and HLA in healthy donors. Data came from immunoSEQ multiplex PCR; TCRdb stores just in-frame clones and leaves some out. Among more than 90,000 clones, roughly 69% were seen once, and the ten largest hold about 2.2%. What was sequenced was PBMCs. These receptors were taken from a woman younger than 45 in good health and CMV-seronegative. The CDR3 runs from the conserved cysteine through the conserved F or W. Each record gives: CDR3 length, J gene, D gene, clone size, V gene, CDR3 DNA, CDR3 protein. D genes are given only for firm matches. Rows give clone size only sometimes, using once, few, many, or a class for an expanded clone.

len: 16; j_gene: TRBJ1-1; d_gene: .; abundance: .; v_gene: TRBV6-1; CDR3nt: TGTGCCAGCAGTGAAGTGATTACAGCCGGGGGCACTGAAGCTTTCTTT; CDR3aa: CASSEVITAGGTEAFF
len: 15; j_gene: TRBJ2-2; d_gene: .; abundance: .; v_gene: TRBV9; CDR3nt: TGTGCCAGCAGCGGAACGATTCAGGGCACCGGGGAGCTGTTTTTT; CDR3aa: CASSGTIQGTGELFF
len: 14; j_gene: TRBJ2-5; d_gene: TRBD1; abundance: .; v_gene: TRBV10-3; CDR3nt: TGTGCCATCAGGGGGACAGGGCGAGCAGAGACCCAGTACTTC; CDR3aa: CAIRGTGRAETQYF
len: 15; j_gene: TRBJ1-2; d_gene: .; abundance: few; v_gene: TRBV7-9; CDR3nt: TGTGCCAGCAGCCCAGGTATGGTGCGGGACTATGGCTACACCTTC; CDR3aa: CASSPGMVRDYGYTF
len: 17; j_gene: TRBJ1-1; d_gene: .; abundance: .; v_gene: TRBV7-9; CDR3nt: TGTGCCAGCAGCTTAGTTCTCCAAACTTCCATGAACACTGAAGCTTTCTTT; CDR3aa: CASSLVLQTSMNTEAFF
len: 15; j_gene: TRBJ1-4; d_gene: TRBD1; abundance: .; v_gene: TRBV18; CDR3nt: TGTGCCAGCTCACCCCGACAGGGGGACAATGAAAAACTGTTTTTT; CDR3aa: CASSPRQGDNEKLFF
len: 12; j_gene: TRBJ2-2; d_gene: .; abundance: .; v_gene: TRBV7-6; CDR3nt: TGTGCCAGCAGCGGAGGAACCGGGGAGCTGTTTTTT; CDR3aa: CASSGGTGELFF
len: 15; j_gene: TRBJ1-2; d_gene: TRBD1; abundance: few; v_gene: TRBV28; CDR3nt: TGTGCCACCCAGGGGCGAGGACAGGGCCCCTATGGCTACACCTTC; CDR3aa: CATQGRGQGPYGYTF
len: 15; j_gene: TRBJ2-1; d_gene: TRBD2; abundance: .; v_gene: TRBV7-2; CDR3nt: TGTGCCAGCAGCTTAGCGTTCCCGGGGGGGAATGAGCAGTTCTTC; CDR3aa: CASSLAFPGGNEQFF
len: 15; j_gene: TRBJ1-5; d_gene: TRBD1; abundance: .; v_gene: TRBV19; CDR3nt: TGTGCCAGTAGTATGGGGGACAGGTTGAATCAGCCCCAGCATTTT; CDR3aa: CASSMGDRLNQPQHF
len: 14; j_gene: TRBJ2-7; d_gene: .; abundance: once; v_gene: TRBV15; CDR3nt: TGTGCCACCAGCAGAGAATCGCGGCCCTACGAGCAGTACTTC; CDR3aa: CATSRESRPYEQYF
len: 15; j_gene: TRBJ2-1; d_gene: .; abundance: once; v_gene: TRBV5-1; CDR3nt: TGCGCCAGCAGCTTTGGAGGAGGGTCCTACAATGAGCAGTTCTTC; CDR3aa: CASSFGGGSYNEQFF
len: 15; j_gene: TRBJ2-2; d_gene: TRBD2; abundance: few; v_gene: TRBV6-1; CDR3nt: TGTGCCAGCAGCCGACTAGCGGGAGACACCGGGGAGCTGTTTTTT; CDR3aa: CASSRLAGDTGELFF
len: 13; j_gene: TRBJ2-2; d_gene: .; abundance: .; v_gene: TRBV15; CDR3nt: TGTGCCACCAGCACTAGGGGCACCGGGGAGCTGTTTTTT; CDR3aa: CATSTRGTGELFF
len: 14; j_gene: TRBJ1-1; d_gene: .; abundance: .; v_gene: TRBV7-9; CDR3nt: TGTGCCAGCAGCTCTCAGGGAGGAAGCACTGAAGCTTTCTTT; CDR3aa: CASSSQGGSTEAFF
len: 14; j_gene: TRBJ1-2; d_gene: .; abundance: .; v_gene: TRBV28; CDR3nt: TGTGCCAGCAGTTCGACAGAGACTAACTATGGCTACACCTTC; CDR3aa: CASSSTETNYGYTF
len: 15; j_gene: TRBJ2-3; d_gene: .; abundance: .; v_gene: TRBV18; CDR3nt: TGTGCCAGCTCACCACTCCAGGGGAGAACAGATACGCAGTATTTT; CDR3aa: CASSPLQGRTDTQYF
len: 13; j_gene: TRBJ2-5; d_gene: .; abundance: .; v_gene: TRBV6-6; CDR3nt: TGTGCCAGCAACAGACTAGGATCAGAGACCCAGTACTTC; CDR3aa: CASNRLGSETQYF
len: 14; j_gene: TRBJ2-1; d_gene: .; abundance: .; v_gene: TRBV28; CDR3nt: TGTGCCAGCAGTTTACAGGGACTTTACAATGAGCAGTTCTTC; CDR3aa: CASSLQGLYNEQFF
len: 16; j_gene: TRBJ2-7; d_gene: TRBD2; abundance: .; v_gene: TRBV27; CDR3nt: TGTGCCAGCAGTTTACAACCGGGACTAGCCCATTACGAGCAGTACTTC; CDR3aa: CASSLQPGLAHYEQYF
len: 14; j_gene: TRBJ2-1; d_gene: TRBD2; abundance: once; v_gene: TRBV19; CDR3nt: TGTGCCAGTAGTAGCGGGAGAGTCTACAATGAGCAGTTCTTC; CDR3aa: CASSSGRVYNEQFF
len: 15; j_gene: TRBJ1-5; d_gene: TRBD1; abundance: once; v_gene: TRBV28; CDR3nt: TGTGCCAGCAGTTTATTTCTACAGGGGAATCAGCCCCAGCATTTT; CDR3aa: CASSLFLQGNQPQHF